The rows below give T cell receptor beta chains drawn from one sample of a study of CXCR3-negative and CXCR3-positive naive CD8 T cells. One entry per CDR3 protein, without DNA, is what TCRdb gives after re-calling the 5' RACE reads. The table gives roughly 29,000 distinct CDR3 sequences; the top ten clones make up around 9.6% of it. Sample: memory CD8+ T cells from blood. The receptors here all came from a human donor in good health. Some clones in this sample may be carry-over from other donors' samples. Both conserved end residues are part of each CDR3. Each record gives: J gene, V gene, clone size, CDR3 protein. The size entry is marked missing in some rows and otherwise reads once, few, many or a size class.

>TRBJ2-7|TRBV14|-
CASRQAGDNLYEQYF
>TRBJ2-1|TRBV28|-
CASRPPRGALNEQFF
>TRBJ2-1|TRBV20-1|-
CSATGTGVYNEQFF
>TRBJ2-1|TRBV7-8|-
CASSPLGTGTYNEQFF
>TRBJ1-1|TRBV29-1|-
CSVEEWVVRTGRTEAFF
>TRBJ2-1|TRBV12-3/TRBV12-4|-
CASRADTRHNEQFF
>TRBJ2-1|TRBV7-9|-
CASSPRGGSYNEQFF
>TRBJ1-1|TRBV12-3/TRBV12-4|-
CASSLLATEAFF
>TRBJ2-3|TRBV6-2/TRBV6-3|-
CDRKTSTDTQYF
>TRBJ1-2|TRBV19|-
CASNSAISYTF
>TRBJ2-7|TRBV7-6|-
CASSAAGGAYEQYF
>TRBJ2-1|TRBV7-9|-
CASSPSGSSYNEQFF
>TRBJ2-5|TRBV6-5|-
CASSGSAGVETQYF
>TRBJ1-6|TRBV7-8|-
CASSAPGDSPLHF
>TRBJ1-1|TRBV12-3/TRBV12-4|-
CASTDLGYTEAFF
>TRBJ2-1|TRBV13|-
CAGSFLLGGEQFF
>TRBJ2-3|TRBV3-1|-
CASSHERDTQYF
>TRBJ1-1|TRBV29-1|-
CSVEDRGGTEAFF
>TRBJ1-5|TRBV28|-
CASSLEVATVNQPQHF
>TRBJ1-4|TRBV7-8|-
CASSSSAGPTNEKLFF
>TRBJ2-1|TRBV29-1|-
CSVALAGGQQFF
>TRBJ2-1|TRBV6-4|-
CASSPSPGTGSGEQFF
>TRBJ1-2|TRBV29-1|-
CSVPGQAGGYTF
>TRBJ2-4|TRBV4-2|-
CASSQELGGLNIQYF
>TRBJ1-1|TRBV29-1|-
CSVAGRGTEAFF
>TRBJ2-7|TRBV7-6|-
CASSTGQSYEQYF
>TRBJ1-2|TRBV29-1|-
CSVDEGHRFYGYTF
>TRBJ2-6|TRBV6-5|-
CASSSVPGSGGANVLTF
>TRBJ1-1|TRBV5-1|-
CASGEGEENTEAFF
>TRBJ2-2|TRBV28|-
CATPDPDKLDGELFF
>TRBJ2-3|TRBV7-8|-
CASSLEGDTQYF
>TRBJ2-3|TRBV27|medium-sized
CASSLAGPDTQYF
>TRBJ2-1|TRBV9|-
CASSVFSTSAEQNEQFF
>TRBJ2-6|TRBV6-2/TRBV6-3|-
CASSESHSGANVLTF
>TRBJ2-7|TRBV27|-
CASIGQGSYEQYF
>TRBJ2-1|TRBV24-1|-
CATSDLRASEQFF
>TRBJ2-3|TRBV29-1|-
CSPIRRPLGVDTQYF
>TRBJ2-2|TRBV29-1|-
CSVEERRGTGTNTGELFF
>TRBJ2-5|TRBV20-1|-
CSARWDRVEETQYF
>TRBJ2-1|TRBV6-5|medium-sized
CASTYRQGANEQFF